Shown below are 5 T cell receptor beta chains from a single sample sequenced in a study of blood T cell repertoires in COVID-19. Some clones are missing from TCRdb's copy, which holds only in-frame ones; the method was immunoSEQ multiplex PCR. The sample yields under 95,000 clones, roughly 88% seen once. The sequencing input was peripheral blood. The receptor set was obtained from a woman older than 75 with active or convalescent COVID-19.

V is TRBV20-1 and J is TRBJ1-1; D call uncertain. V shed 5 bases and J shed 6 bases, with 10 bases lying between them. CDR1 is DFQATT and CDR2 is SNEGSKA in the germline V gene (reference sequence). The CDR3 runs 11 residues. In DNA form, the CDR3 reads TGCAGTGCTCCAAACCGCGCTGAAGCTTTCTTT. Protein: CSAPNRAEAFF.

The chain uses TRBV3-1 (or the pseudogene TRBV3-2) and TRBJ2-7; D call uncertain. Trimming shortened V by 4 bases and J by 3 bases, and 13 bases separated the two germline ends. Germline values: CDR1 LGHDT, CDR2 YNNKEL (reference sequence). The CDR3 has 14 residues. This chain's CDR3 is CASSPCTADYEQYF. In DNA form, the CDR3 reads TGTGCCAGCAGCCCCTGCACAGCTGACTACGAGCAGTACTTC.

The chain uses TRBV25-1 and TRBJ1-5; maybe TRBD1 (6 bases). Germline values: CDR1 MGHDK, CDR2 SYGVNS. V was trimmed by 7 bases and J by 3 bases, leaving 13 bases between them. CDR3 length: 14 amino acids. In nucleotides, the CDR3 is TGTGCCAGCACCCACAGGGCTAACAATCAGCCCCAGCATTTT. It codes for CASTHRANNQPQHF.

The gene calls are TRBV5-1 and TRBJ2-3, with D perhaps TRBD2 (5 bases). This CDR3 has 14 amino acids. Trimming removed 4 bases from V and 3 bases from J, with 12 bases in between. CDR1 and CDR2 from the germline V gene are SGHRS and YFSETQ. The CDR3 protein is CASSLSGTTDTQYF. Here the CDR3 DNA reads TGCGCCAGCAGCCTAAGCGGAACAACAGATACGCAGTATTTT.

The rearrangement joins TRBV27 to TRBJ1-1; TRBD1 might be the D (5 bases). This CDR3 comprises 15 residues. V lost 6 bases and J 1 base, leaving 15 bases between the germline ends. Germline V gives CDR1 MNHEY, CDR2 SMNVEV (reference sequence). The CDR3: CASSPHRTANTEAFF. The CDR3 nucleotides are TGTGCCAGCAGCCCCCACAGGACGGCGAACACTGAAGCTTTCTTT.